This is a list of T cell receptor beta chains from one sample in a study of T-cell memory formation after mild COVID-19. Using its own MiXCR run on the 5' RACE reads, TCRdb lists one record per CDR3 protein. Of around 250,000 distinct CDR3 sequences listed, around a tenth are singletons. Sample: PBMCs or a T cell subset sorted from them (not recorded which). The receptors were gathered from a man aged 18 to 30 who had mild COVID-19 (a few samples of this study predate the infection). Cell type and time point are not known. CDR3s include the opening cysteine and the closing phenylalanine or tryptophan. Fields, in order: J gene, V gene, CDR3 protein.

j_gene: TRBJ1-2; v_gene: TRBV20-1; CDR3aa: CSARDSSKVGYTF
j_gene: TRBJ1-1; v_gene: TRBV7-9; CDR3aa: CASSIPGGTEAFF
j_gene: TRBJ2-3; v_gene: TRBV12-3/TRBV12-4; CDR3aa: CASSPIGMGPLGDTQYF
j_gene: TRBJ1-6; v_gene: TRBV7-9; CDR3aa: CASTADRGNSPLHF
j_gene: TRBJ2-5; v_gene: TRBV20-1; CDR3aa: CSARGRGRETQYF
j_gene: TRBJ2-4; v_gene: TRBV23-1; CDR3aa: CASSHCRGADIQYF
j_gene: TRBJ2-5; v_gene: TRBV20-1; CDR3aa: CSAVPGQGGQETQYF
j_gene: TRBJ2-2; v_gene: TRBV7-2; CDR3aa: CASSIQKYTGELFF
j_gene: TRBJ1-1; v_gene: TRBV5-1; CDR3aa: CASSPRVETEAFF
j_gene: TRBJ2-1; v_gene: TRBV7-9; CDR3aa: CASSRRYNEQFF
j_gene: TRBJ1-5; v_gene: TRBV10-3; CDR3aa: CAISGGRGQPQHF
j_gene: TRBJ2-6; v_gene: TRBV4-3; CDR3aa: CASSQDPGPGANVLTF
j_gene: TRBJ2-1; v_gene: TRBV12-3/TRBV12-4; CDR3aa: CASTAGPYNEQFF
j_gene: TRBJ2-3; v_gene: TRBV11-3; CDR3aa: CASSEHSSTQYF
j_gene: TRBJ2-1; v_gene: TRBV5-1; CDR3aa: CASSLDIAGRNEQFF
j_gene: TRBJ2-5; v_gene: TRBV7-6; CDR3aa: CASSLQPGGYQETQYF
j_gene: TRBJ2-1; v_gene: TRBV6-5; CDR3aa: CASSLISGQGYNEQFF
j_gene: TRBJ1-3; v_gene: TRBV3-1; CDR3aa: CASSQDRLRHTIYF
j_gene: TRBJ2-5; v_gene: TRBV20-1; CDR3aa: CSAKQESGQETQYF
j_gene: TRBJ2-7; v_gene: TRBV7-2; CDR3aa: CASSPRGRGSYEQYF
j_gene: TRBJ1-4; v_gene: TRBV28; CDR3aa: CASSSPLRGRNEKLFF
j_gene: TRBJ2-1; v_gene: TRBV7-9; CDR3aa: CASSSIGGTGYNEQFF
j_gene: TRBJ1-6; v_gene: TRBV5-1; CDR3aa: CASSLDRDSPLHF
j_gene: TRBJ1-2; v_gene: TRBV5-6; CDR3aa: CASSPDRLGPFYGYTF
j_gene: TRBJ2-5; v_gene: TRBV7-9; CDR3aa: CASSLTGPETQYF
j_gene: TRBJ2-3; v_gene: TRBV9; CDR3aa: CASSPEVSDTQYF
j_gene: TRBJ2-1; v_gene: TRBV20-1; CDR3aa: CSARDPQGASYNEQFF
j_gene: TRBJ2-5; v_gene: TRBV5-6; CDR3aa: CASSARELGGETQYF
j_gene: TRBJ1-1; v_gene: TRBV15; CDR3aa: CATSRERALNTEAFF
j_gene: TRBJ1-1; v_gene: TRBV5-5; CDR3aa: CASSRRTGGTEAFF
j_gene: TRBJ1-1; v_gene: TRBV7-9; CDR3aa: CASTPGAPSTEAFF
j_gene: TRBJ1-2; v_gene: TRBV12-3/TRBV12-4; CDR3aa: CASSPGQDRYGYTF
j_gene: TRBJ2-5; v_gene: TRBV7-9; CDR3aa: CASSSGNQETQYF
j_gene: TRBJ2-3; v_gene: TRBV4-3; CDR3aa: CASSQDRGWDDTQYF
j_gene: TRBJ2-6; v_gene: TRBV5-4; CDR3aa: CASSVPSGSGANVLTF
j_gene: TRBJ2-2; v_gene: TRBV5-1; CDR3aa: CASSLGGTSNTGELFF
j_gene: TRBJ1-1; v_gene: TRBV3-1; CDR3aa: CASSQDRGNTEAFF
j_gene: TRBJ2-7; v_gene: TRBV30; CDR3aa: CAWTTEAYEQYF
j_gene: TRBJ2-5; v_gene: TRBV11-2; CDR3aa: CASSLEFATRTQYF
j_gene: TRBJ1-2; v_gene: TRBV20-1; CDR3aa: CSARDRDRGIYGYTF
j_gene: TRBJ2-3; v_gene: TRBV12-3/TRBV12-4; CDR3aa: CASSLGTVEDTQYF
j_gene: TRBJ2-1; v_gene: TRBV5-1; CDR3aa: CASSLGPERGQFF
j_gene: TRBJ2-7; v_gene: TRBV21-1; CDR3aa: CASSKDLSSYEQYF
j_gene: TRBJ1-5; v_gene: TRBV7-2; CDR3aa: CASSLRGQPQHF
j_gene: TRBJ1-1; v_gene: TRBV6-1; CDR3aa: CASSAQGGGTEAFF
j_gene: TRBJ2-3; v_gene: TRBV20-1; CDR3aa: CSARQGDTQYF
j_gene: TRBJ1-5; v_gene: TRBV5-1; CDR3aa: CASSLQGGDQPQHF
j_gene: TRBJ2-7; v_gene: TRBV7-9; CDR3aa: CASRGGANEQYF
j_gene: TRBJ2-2; v_gene: TRBV20-1; CDR3aa: CSARDFRDTGELFF
j_gene: TRBJ2-2; v_gene: TRBV5-1; CDR3aa: CASSQTSGSTGELFF
j_gene: TRBJ2-3; v_gene: TRBV20-1; CDR3aa: CSADLAGAGDTQYF
j_gene: TRBJ2-3; v_gene: TRBV9; CDR3aa: CASSVAKGSGSTDTQYF